This passage covers 24 T cell receptor beta chains from one sample sequenced in a study of blood T cell repertoires in COVID-19 (dated by TCRdb to 2018 to 2021). Library method: the immunoSEQ multiplex PCR assay. Here the immuneACCESS table is served through TCRdb, limited to in-frame sequences with V and J called. Missing clones are a known gap in these copies; in checked studies unresolved V genes cover under half, and the rest lacks a known reason. The sample profile shows around 130,000 clones; 75% to 90% of them were found once. Roughly a quarter of the sample comes from the top ten. Sequenced material: peripheral blood. The receptors shown here come from a man between 65 and 79 years old with active or convalescent COVID-19.

This clone was seen a single time. The rearrangement joins TRBV19 to TRBJ2-1; D may be TRBD1 (6 bases). V was trimmed by 7 bases and J by 2 bases, leaving 18 bases between them. The germline V gene has CDR1 LNHDA and CDR2 SQIVND (reference sequence). The CDR3 has 16 residues. For the CDR3, the DNA is TGTGCCAGTACTTCCGGGGCCTCAGGGGCCTACAATGAGCAGTTCTTC. It yields the protein CASTSGASGAYNEQFF.

The chain is built from TRBV7-2 and TRBJ2-1, with a weak D call TRBD2 (5 bases). Germline V gene sequence: CDR1 SGHTA, CDR2 FQGNSA. The V end lost 0 bases, the J end lost 9 bases, and 21 bases lay between the germline ends. The CDR3 length is 17 residues. The CDR3 is CASSLALAKILSGEQFF. In DNA, the CDR3 is TGTGCCAGCAGCTTAGCGCTAGCTAAAATTTTATCGGGTGAGCAGTTCTTC. Supplemented by reference TRBV7-2 and TRBJ2-1, the full variable domain reads GAGVSQSPSNKVTEKGKDVELRCDPISGHTALYWYRQSLGQGLEFLIYFQGNSAPDKSGLPSDRFSAERTGGSVSTLTIQRTQQEDSAVYLCASSLALAKILSGEQFFGPGTRLTVL.

This clone was counted a few times. The chain carries TRBV5-1 and TRBJ2-7; D not resolved. Trimming cost V 0 bases and J 0 bases, with 7 bases left between them. Germline V gene data show CDR1 as SGHRS and CDR2 as YFSETQ. This CDR3 comprises 14 residues. CDR3 nucleotide sequence: TGCGCCAGCAGCTTGGACGGCGGCTCCTACGAGCAGTACTTC. This sequence encodes CASSLDGGSYEQYF.

This chain uses TRBV6-5 with TRBJ1-2; D is undetermined. Trimming removed 7 bases at V and 0 bases at J, with 15 bases between. Germline assignment: CDR1 MNHEY and CDR2 SVGAGI. CDR3 length equals 15 residues. Here the CDR3 reads CASTQGGSSNYGYTF. DNA for the CDR3: TGTGCCAGCACCCAAGGCGGCAGCTCTAACTATGGCTACACCTTC.

The chain links TRBV19 to TRBJ1-5, with D hard to call. CDR1 and CDR2 from the germline V gene are LNHDA and SQIVND (reference sequence). The CDR3 spans 15 residues. The V and J ends lost 8 bases and 1 base respectively, with 15 bases between them. In nucleotides, the CDR3 is TGTGCCAGTGATCACCCACAGATCAGCAATCAGCCCCAGCATTTT. Protein product: CASDHPQISNQPQHF.

The chain has TRBV7-9 and TRBJ1-5; D unresolved. This CDR3 spans 13 amino acids. The germline V gene encodes CDR1 SEHNR and CDR2 FQNEAQ (reference sequence). Trimming took off 4 bases at V and 2 bases at J, with 6 bases between the two ends. For the CDR3, the DNA is TGTGCCAGCAGCTCTAGTGGCAATCAGCCCCAGCATTTT. This encodes CASSSSGNQPQHF.

The gene calls are TRBV12-3 or TRBV12-4 and TRBJ1-1, with D possibly TRBD1 on 5 matching bases. The CDR3 totals 12 residues. Trimming took off 6 bases at V and 4 bases at J, with 9 bases between the two ends. CDR3 sequence reads: CASRGLGTEAFF. The CDR3 DNA is TGTGCCAGCAGGGGGCTGGGCACTGAAGCTTTCTTT.

The chain carries TRBV7-3 and TRBJ2-7, with 8 bases matching TRBD1. CDR1 SGHTA and CDR2 FQGTGA come from the germline V gene. V lost 1 base to trimming and J lost 8 bases; unmatched junction nucleotides: 4. The CDR3 is made up of 13 amino acids. CDR3 sequence reads: CASSLIQGAQQYF. For the CDR3, the DNA is TGTGCCAGCAGCTTAATTCAGGGGGCCCAGCAGTACTTC.

The chain carries TRBV30 and TRBJ2-7; 12 positions agree with TRBD2. The CDR3 length is 13 residues. Unmatched junction bases numbered 4, after V lost 4 bases and J lost 6 bases. Germline loops: CDR1 GTSNPN, CDR2 SVGIG (reference sequence). The CDR3 DNA reads TGTGCCTGGACACTAGCGGGAGGAGTCGAGCAGTACTTC. Amino acids: CAWTLAGGVEQYF.

This chain connects TRBV7-9 to TRBJ2-6; maybe TRBD2 (5 bases). The ends were cut back, 5 bases at V and 0 bases at J, with 5 bases in the middle. The CDR3 is 14 amino acids. Germline CDR1 and CDR2: SEHNR and FQNEAQ (reference sequence). The CDR3 protein is CASSTSSGANVLTF. The CDR3 nucleotides are TGTGCCAGCAGCACTAGCTCTGGGGCCAACGTCCTGACTTTC.

The V call is TRBV28, the J call TRBJ2-7; 8 bases are a match to TRBD1. The J segment lost 2 bases and the V segment lost 6 bases, leaving 12 bases of the junction unmatched. Germline-derived CDR1 and CDR2 are MDHEN and SYDVKM. This CDR3 is 16 amino acids long. The CDR3 DNA is TGTGCCAGCAGGAGAGAAGGACAGGGTGGGACCTACGAGCAGTACTTC. Translated, it gives CASRREGQGGTYEQYF.

The chain links TRBV5-8 to TRBJ1-6; 11 bases fit TRBD1. The CDR3 covers 15 residues. The V gene's germline CDR1 is SGHTS and CDR2 YDEGEE. The trim removed 3 bases at V and 8 bases at J, leaving 4 bases unmatched. CDR3 nucleotide sequence: TGTGCCAGCAGCTGGGGACAGGGGGGATATTCACCCCTCCACTTT. It translates to CASSWGQGGYSPLHF. The entire variable domain, with the rest obtained from reference TRBV5-8 and TRBJ1-6, is as follows: EAGVTQSPTHLIKTRGQQATLRCSPISGHTSVYWYQQALGLGLQFLLWYDEGEERNRGNFPPRFSGRQFPNYSSELNVNALELEDSALYLCASSWGQGGYSPLHFGNGTRLTVT.

V usage is TRBV6-5 and J usage is TRBJ2-5, with 9 nucleotides matching TRBD1. The J segment lost 2 bases and the V segment lost 6 bases, leaving 4 bases of the junction unmatched. The CDR3 sequence is 14 residues long. CDR1 is MNHEY, CDR2 SVGAGI, per germline. As DNA, the CDR3 is TGTGCCAGCAGAAGGGGACAGGGACAAGAGACCCAGTACTTC. Translating it yields CASRRGQGQETQYF.

V and J are TRBV5-6 and TRBJ1-3; the match to TRBD1 covers 9 bases. V lost 0 bases to trimming and J lost 10 bases; unmatched junction nucleotides: 11. CDR3 length: 16 residues. CDR1 and CDR2 (germline): SGHDT, YYEEEE. The CDR3 spells CASSLGDRDLPMTIYF. The CDR3 coding sequence is TGTGCCAGCAGCTTGGGGGACAGGGATCTCCCCATGACCATATATTTT.

The rearrangement joins TRBV2 to TRBJ1-2; 8 nucleotides match TRBD1. Germline V lookup: CDR1 SNHLY, CDR2 FYNNEI. The ends lost 7 bases at V and 8 bases at J; junction bases unmatched: 9. This CDR3 has 13 amino acids. CDR3 amino acids: CASIPDREIGYTF. In DNA form, the CDR3 reads TGTGCCAGCATCCCGGACAGGGAGATAGGCTACACCTTC.

This clone was found once. V and J are TRBV4-1 and TRBJ2-3, with TRBD2 matching 12 bases. CDR1 is MGHRA and CDR2 is YSYEKL in the germline V gene. The CDR3 runs to 17 residues. V gave up 4 bases and J gave up 5 bases; unmatched junction bases: 10. CDR3 region: CASSLVLAGGERDTQYF. In DNA, the CDR3 is TGCGCCAGCAGCCTAGTACTAGCGGGGGGTGAAAGAGATACGCAGTATTTT.

In its sample, this clone was seen once. The chain recombines TRBV28 with TRBJ1-2; maybe TRBD1 (5 bases). Germline CDR1 MDHEN, CDR2 SYDVKM. The CDR3 has 13 amino acids. Between the trimmed V and J ends, which lost 3 bases and 5 bases, there was a span of 10 bases. This chain's CDR3 is CASSFKRGYGYTF. In DNA form, the CDR3 reads TGTGCCAGCAGTTTCAAGCGGGGGTATGGCTACACCTTC.

The CDR3 spells CASSEVGGGNTIYF. CDR3 DNA: TGTGCCAGCAGTGAGGTGGGAGGTGGAAACACCATATATTTT. The rearrangement links TRBV2 to TRBJ1-3; no firm D call. Trimming stripped 3 bases from V and 3 bases from J, with 9 bases between. This CDR3 is 14 amino acids long. The germline CDR1 and CDR2 sequences are SNHLY and FYNNEI.

This clone was seen a single time. The chain combines TRBV3-1 (or the pseudogene TRBV3-2) with TRBJ2-7; no clear D gene. The CDR3 loop spans 14 amino acids. The V end was cut by 8 bases, the J end by 0 bases, with 14 bases between. The germline V gene encodes CDR1 LGHDT and CDR2 YNNKEL (reference sequence). As DNA, the CDR3 is TGTGCCAGCGCGATGGGCCCGAGCTCCTACGAGCAGTACTTC. This translates into CASAMGPSSYEQYF.

The chain combines TRBV7-2 with TRBJ2-2; D is possibly TRBD2 (6 bases). Trimming cost V 4 bases and J 5 bases, with 14 bases left between them. CDR3 length: 15 residues. Germline lookup yields CDR1 SGHTA and CDR2 FQGNSA. Written as DNA, the CDR3 is TGTGCCAGCAGCTCCAGGACTAAACGGACCGGGGAGCTGTTTTTT. Translation gives CASSSRTKRTGELFF.

The chain links TRBV18 to TRBJ2-4; D perhaps matches TRBD1 (6 bases). The CDR3 runs to 14 residues. Germline CDR1 and CDR2: KGHSH and LQKENI. The ends were cut back, 3 bases at V and 4 bases at J, with 10 bases in the middle. CDR3 sequence: CASSPQGSKNIQYF. The CDR3 region has the DNA TGTGCCAGCTCACCCCAGGGGTCAAAAAACATTCAGTACTTC.

V gene TRBV27 combines with J gene TRBJ1-2; 8 nucleotides agree with TRBD1. The CDR3 spans 14 residues. Losses at the gene ends were 1 base for V and 8 bases for J; bases not matched to a gene: 6. Germline values: CDR1 MNHEY, CDR2 SMNVEV (reference sequence). The CDR3 region is CASSLWTGNGGYTF. For the CDR3, the DNA is TGTGCCAGCAGTTTATGGACAGGGAATGGCGGCTACACCTTC.

The chain uses TRBV13 and TRBJ2-4, with 13 bases that match TRBD2. Trimming removed 4 bases from V and 0 bases from J; junction bases left unmatched: 6. The CDR3 is made up of 18 amino acids. CDR1 and CDR2 from the germline V gene are PRHDT and FYEKMQ (reference sequence). The CDR3 is CASSSTGLAGLAKNIQYF. CDR3 bases: TGTGCCAGCAGCTCCACGGGACTAGCGGGACTAGCCAAAAACATTCAGTACTTC.

The chain has TRBV19 and TRBJ2-3; TRBD2 aligns across 11 bases. This CDR3 is 15 amino acids long. V lost 7 bases, J lost 7 bases, and 10 bases stayed unmatched. Germline V gives CDR1 LNHDA, CDR2 SQIVND (reference sequence). CDR3 sequence reads: CASKALAGGRYTQYF. In DNA form, the CDR3 reads TGTGCCAGTAAGGCCTTAGCGGGAGGGCGATATACGCAGTATTTT.